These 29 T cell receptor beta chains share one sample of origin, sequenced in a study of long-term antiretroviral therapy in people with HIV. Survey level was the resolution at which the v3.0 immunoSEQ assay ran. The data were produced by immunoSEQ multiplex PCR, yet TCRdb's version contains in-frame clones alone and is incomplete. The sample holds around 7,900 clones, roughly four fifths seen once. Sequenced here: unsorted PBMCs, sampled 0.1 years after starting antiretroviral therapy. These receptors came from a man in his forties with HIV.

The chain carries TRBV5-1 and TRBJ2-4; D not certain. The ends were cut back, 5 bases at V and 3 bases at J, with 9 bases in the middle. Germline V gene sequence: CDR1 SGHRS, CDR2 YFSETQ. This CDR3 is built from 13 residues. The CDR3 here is CASRDIGKNIQYF. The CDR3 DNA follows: TGCGCCAGCAGGGATATAGGCAAAAACATTCAGTACTTC. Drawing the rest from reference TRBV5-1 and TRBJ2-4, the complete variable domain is KAGVTQTPRYLIKTRGQQVTLSCSPISGHRSVSWYQQTPGQGLQFLFEYFSETQRNKGNFPGRFSGRQFSNSRSEMNVSTLELGDSALYLCASRDIGKNIQYFGAGTRLSVL.

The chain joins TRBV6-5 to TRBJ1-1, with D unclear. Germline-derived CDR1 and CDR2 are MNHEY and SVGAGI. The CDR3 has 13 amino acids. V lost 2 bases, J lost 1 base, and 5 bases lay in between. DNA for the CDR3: TGTGCCAGCAGTTACACTGGGAACACTGAAGCTTTCTTT. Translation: CASSYTGNTEAFF.

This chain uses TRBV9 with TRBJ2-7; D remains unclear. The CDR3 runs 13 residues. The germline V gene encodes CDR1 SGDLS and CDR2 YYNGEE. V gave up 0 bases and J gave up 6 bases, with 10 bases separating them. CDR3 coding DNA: TGTGCCAGCAGCGTAGTAGCTGCCGGCGAGCAGTACTTC. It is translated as CASSVVAAGEQYF.

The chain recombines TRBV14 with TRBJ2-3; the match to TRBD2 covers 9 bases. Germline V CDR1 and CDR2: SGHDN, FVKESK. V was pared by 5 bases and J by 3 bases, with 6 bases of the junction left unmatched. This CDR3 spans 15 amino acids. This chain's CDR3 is CASSFSGGQTDTQYF. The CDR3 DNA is TGTGCCAGCAGCTTTAGCGGGGGCCAGACAGATACGCAGTATTTT.

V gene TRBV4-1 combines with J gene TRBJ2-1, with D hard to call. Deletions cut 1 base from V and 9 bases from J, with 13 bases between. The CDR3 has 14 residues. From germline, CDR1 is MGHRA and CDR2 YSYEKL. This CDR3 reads CASSQGMGIPEQFF. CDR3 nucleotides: TGCGCCAGCAGCCAAGGGATGGGGATTCCTGAGCAGTTCTTC.

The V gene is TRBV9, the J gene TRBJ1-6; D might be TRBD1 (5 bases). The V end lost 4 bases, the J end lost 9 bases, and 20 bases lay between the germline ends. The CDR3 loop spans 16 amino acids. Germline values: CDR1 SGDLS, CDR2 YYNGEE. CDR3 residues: CASSSGTDPRSSPLHF. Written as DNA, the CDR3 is TGTGCCAGCAGCTCCGGGACCGATCCCAGGAGTTCACCCCTCCACTTT. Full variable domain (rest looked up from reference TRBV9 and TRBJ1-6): DSGVTQTPKHLITATGQRVTLRCSPRSGDLSVYWYQQSLDQGLQFLIQYYNGEERAKGNILERFSAQQFPDLHSELNLSSLELGDSALYFCASSSGTDPRSSPLHFGNGTRLTVT.

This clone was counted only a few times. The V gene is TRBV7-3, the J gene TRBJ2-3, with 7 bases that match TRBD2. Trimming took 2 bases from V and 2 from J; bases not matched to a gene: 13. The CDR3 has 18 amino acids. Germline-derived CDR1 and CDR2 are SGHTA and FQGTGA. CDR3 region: CASSLQGYRGGFTDTQYF. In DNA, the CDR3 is TGTGCCAGCAGCTTACAGGGCTACCGCGGGGGATTCACAGATACGCAGTATTTT.

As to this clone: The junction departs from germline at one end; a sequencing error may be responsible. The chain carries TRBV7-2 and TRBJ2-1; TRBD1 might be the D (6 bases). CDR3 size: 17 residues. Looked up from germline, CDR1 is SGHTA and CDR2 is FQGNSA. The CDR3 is CASSLGVTGSYYDEQFF. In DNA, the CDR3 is TGTGCCAGCAGCTTAGGAGTGACAGGCTCCTACTACGATGAGCAGTTCTTC.

Written as DNA, the CDR3 is TGTGCCAGCAGTACCTGGGGGGGCACTGAAGCTTTCTTT. Translation: CASSTWGGTEAFF. V usage is TRBV6-1 and J usage is TRBJ1-1, with D possibly matching TRBD1 (5 bases). Germline-derived CDR1 and CDR2 are MNHNS and SASEGT. With 5 bases removed from V and 4 bases from J, the gap between germline ends came to 11 bases. The CDR3 sequence is 13 residues long.

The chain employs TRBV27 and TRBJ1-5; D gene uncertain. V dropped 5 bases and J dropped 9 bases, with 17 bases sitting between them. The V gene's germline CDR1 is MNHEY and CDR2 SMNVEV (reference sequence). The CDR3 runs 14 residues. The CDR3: CASSIGRQGLPQHF. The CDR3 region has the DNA TGTGCCAGCAGTATAGGCCGGCAAGGGTTGCCCCAGCATTTT.

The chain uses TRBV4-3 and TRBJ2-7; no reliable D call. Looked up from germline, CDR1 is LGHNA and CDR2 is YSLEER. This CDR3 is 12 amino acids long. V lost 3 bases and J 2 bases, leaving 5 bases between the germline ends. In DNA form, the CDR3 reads TGCGCCAGCAGCCAGGCGACCTACGAGCAGTACTTC. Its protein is CASSQATYEQYF.

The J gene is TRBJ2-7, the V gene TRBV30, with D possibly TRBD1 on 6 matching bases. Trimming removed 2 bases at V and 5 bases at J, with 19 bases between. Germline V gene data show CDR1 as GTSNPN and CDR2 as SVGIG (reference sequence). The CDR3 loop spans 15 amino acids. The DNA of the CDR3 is TGTGCCTGGAGTCTGGGGGCCCCCGGGGTGGACGAGCAGTACTTC. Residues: CAWSLGAPGVDEQYF.

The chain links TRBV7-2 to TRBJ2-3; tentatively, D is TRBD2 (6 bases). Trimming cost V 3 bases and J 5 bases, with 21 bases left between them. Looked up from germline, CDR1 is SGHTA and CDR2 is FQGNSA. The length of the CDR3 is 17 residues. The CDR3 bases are TGTGCCAGCAGCTTGGAGTCGCGGGGTATGCCCGGAGATACGCAGTATTTT. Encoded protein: CASSLESRGMPGDTQYF.

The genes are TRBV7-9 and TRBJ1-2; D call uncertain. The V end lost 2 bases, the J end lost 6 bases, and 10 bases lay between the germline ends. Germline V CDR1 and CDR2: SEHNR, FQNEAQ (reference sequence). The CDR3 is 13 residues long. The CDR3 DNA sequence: TGTGCCAGCAGCTTAAACCAGGCCCATGGCTACACCTTC. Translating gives CASSLNQAHGYTF.

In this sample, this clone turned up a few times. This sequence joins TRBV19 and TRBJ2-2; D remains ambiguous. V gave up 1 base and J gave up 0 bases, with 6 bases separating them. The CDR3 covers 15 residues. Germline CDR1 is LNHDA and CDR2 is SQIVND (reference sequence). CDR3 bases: TGTGCCAGTAGTATAGTGCCCGCGAACACCGGGGAGCTGTTTTTT. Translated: CASSIVPANTGELFF.

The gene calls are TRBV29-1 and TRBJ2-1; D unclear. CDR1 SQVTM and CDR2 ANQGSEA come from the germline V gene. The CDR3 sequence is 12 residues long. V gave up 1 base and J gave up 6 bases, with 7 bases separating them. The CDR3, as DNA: TGCAGCGTTGAAGTATCGGGCAATGAGCAGTTCTTC. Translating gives CSVEVSGNEQFF.

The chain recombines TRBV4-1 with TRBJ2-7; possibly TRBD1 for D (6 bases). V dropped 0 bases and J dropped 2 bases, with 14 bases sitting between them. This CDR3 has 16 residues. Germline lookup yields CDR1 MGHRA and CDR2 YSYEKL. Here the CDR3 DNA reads TGCGCCAGCAGCCAAGAAAGTGGGGGCGGAACCTACGAGCAGTACTTC. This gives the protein CASSQESGGGTYEQYF.

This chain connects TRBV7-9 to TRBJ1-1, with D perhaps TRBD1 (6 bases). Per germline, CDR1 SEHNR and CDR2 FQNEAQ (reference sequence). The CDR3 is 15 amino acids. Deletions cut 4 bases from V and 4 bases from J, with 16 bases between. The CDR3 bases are TGTGCCAGCAGCTCACCTACAGGGCGGAGCACTGAAGCTTTCTTT. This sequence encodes CASSSPTGRSTEAFF.

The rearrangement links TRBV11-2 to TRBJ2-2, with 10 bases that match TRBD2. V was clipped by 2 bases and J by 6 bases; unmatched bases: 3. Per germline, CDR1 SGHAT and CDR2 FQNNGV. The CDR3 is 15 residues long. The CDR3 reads CASSLTSGVAGELFF. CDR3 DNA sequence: TGTGCCAGCAGCTTAACTAGCGGGGTTGCCGGGGAGCTGTTTTTT. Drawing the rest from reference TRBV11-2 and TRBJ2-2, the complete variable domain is EAGVAQSPRYKIIEKRQSVAFWCNPISGHATLYWYQQILGQGPKLLIQFQNNGVVDDSQLPKDRFSAERLKGVDSTLKIQPAKLEDSAVYLCASSLTSGVAGELFFGEGSRLTVL.

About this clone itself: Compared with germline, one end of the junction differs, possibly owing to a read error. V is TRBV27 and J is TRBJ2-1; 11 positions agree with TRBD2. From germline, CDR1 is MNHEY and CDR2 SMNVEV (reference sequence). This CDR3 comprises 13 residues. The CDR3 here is CASSGHSGGARIF. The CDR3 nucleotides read TGTGCCAGCTCAGGACATAGCGGGGGGGCAAGGATCTTC.

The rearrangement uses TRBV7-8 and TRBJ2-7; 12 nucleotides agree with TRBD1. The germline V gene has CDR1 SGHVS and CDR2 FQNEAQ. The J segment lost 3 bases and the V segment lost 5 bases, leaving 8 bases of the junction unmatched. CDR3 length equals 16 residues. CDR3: CASSNQGQGANYEQYF. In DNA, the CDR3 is TGTGCCAGCAGCAACCAGGGACAGGGGGCAAACTACGAGCAGTACTTC.

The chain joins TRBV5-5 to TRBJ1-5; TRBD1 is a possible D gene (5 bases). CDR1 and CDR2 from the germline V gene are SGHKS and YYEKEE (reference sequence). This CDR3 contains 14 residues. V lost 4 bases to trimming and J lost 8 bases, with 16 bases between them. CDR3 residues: CASSPLGGSEPQHF. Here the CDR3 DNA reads TGTGCCAGCAGCCCCCTTGGGGGGTCGGAGCCCCAGCATTTT.

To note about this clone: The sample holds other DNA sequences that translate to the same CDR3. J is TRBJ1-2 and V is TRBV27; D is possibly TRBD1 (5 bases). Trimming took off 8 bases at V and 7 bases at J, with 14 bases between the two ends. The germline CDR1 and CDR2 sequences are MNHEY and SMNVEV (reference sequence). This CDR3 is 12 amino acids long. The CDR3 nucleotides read TGTGCCAGCTACTCAGGGTATGGTGGCTACACCTTC. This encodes CASYSGYGGYTF.

DNA of the CDR3: TGTGCCAGCAGCGGGCCCTCGGGTGTGGAGACCCAGTACTTC. Translating it yields CASSGPSGVETQYF. The V and J genes are TRBV7-9 and TRBJ2-5, with D uncertain. Germline V gene sequence: CDR1 SEHNR, CDR2 FQNEAQ (reference sequence). The germline V and J ends were trimmed by 5 bases and 5 bases, with 15 bases remaining between them. This CDR3 is 14 amino acids long.

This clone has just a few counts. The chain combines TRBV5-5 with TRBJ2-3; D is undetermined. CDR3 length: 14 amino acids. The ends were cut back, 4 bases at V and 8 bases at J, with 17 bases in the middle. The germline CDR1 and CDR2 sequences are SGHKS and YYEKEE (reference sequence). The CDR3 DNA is TGTGCCAGCAGCCCCCCGGTGGCCCCCACTACGCAGTATTTT. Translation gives CASSPPVAPTTQYF.

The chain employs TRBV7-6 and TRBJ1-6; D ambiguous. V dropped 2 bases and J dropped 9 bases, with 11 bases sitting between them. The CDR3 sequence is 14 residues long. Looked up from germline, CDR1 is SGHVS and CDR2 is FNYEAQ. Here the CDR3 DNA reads TGTGCCAGCAGCTTACGGGGTATCGGTTCACCCCTCCACTTT. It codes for CASSLRGIGSPLHF.

The CDR3 loop is CASSHPGGGTDTQYF. The CDR3 DNA follows: TGTGCCAGCAGCCACCCGGGAGGGGGCACAGATACGCAGTATTTT. The genes are TRBV27 and TRBJ2-3, with TRBD2 identical over 8 bases. The CDR3 has 15 residues. V shed 6 bases, J shed 1 base, and the junction held 6 bases outside the gene matches. Germline V lookup: CDR1 MNHEY, CDR2 SMNVEV (reference sequence).

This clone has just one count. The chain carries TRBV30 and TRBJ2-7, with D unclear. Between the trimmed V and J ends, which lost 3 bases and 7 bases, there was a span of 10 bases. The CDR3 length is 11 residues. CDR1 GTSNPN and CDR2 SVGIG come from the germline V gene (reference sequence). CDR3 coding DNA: TGTGCCTGGAGCGAGGTCCGGGAGCAGTACTTC. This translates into CAWSEVREQYF.

CDR3 amino acids: CASSLYGNTIYF. In DNA, the CDR3 is TGTGCCAGCAGCTTATACGGAAACACCATATATTTT. The chain combines TRBV7-2 with TRBJ1-3; no firm D call. Germline V CDR1 and CDR2: SGHTA, FQGNSA. The CDR3 length is 12 residues. The V gene lost 2 bases and the J gene lost 4 bases, with 3 bases spanning the gap.